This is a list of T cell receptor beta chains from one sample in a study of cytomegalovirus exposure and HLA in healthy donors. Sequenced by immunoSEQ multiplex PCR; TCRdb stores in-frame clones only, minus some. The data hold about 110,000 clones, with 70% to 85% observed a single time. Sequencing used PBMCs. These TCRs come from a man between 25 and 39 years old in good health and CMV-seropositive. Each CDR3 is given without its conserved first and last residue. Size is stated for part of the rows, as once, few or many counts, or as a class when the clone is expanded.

CDR3aa: ASSATIGLAGETQY
abundance: -
j_gene: TRBJ2-5
v_gene: TRBV4-1

CDR3aa: ASSPNSILSSYEQY
abundance: -
j_gene: TRBJ2-7
v_gene: TRBV7-9

CDR3aa: ASLSGGASDTQY
abundance: -
j_gene: TRBJ2-3
v_gene: TRBV5-4

CDR3aa: ASGLDGREVTDTQY
abundance: -
j_gene: TRBJ2-3
v_gene: TRBV12-5

CDR3aa: ASSLHRGLNEAF
abundance: -
j_gene: TRBJ1-1
v_gene: TRBV19

CDR3aa: ASSPKTSGGLLREQY
abundance: -
j_gene: TRBJ2-7
v_gene: TRBV4-1

CDR3aa: ASSLREQY
abundance: -
j_gene: TRBJ2-5
v_gene: TRBV18

CDR3aa: ASSDSAGENTGELF
abundance: -
j_gene: TRBJ2-2
v_gene: TRBV6-4

CDR3aa: ASTRLAGGRSTDTQY
abundance: -
j_gene: TRBJ2-3
v_gene: TRBV7-9

CDR3aa: ASSRTGGPDTQY
abundance: -
j_gene: TRBJ2-3
v_gene: TRBV14

CDR3aa: ASSPTVAEGTDTQY
abundance: -
j_gene: TRBJ2-3
v_gene: TRBV27

CDR3aa: ASSVGSRSTDTQY
abundance: -
j_gene: TRBJ2-3
v_gene: TRBV9

CDR3aa: ASSLDWAQKETQY
abundance: once
j_gene: TRBJ2-5
v_gene: TRBV7-9

CDR3aa: SVEDLAATGKAF
abundance: -
j_gene: TRBJ1-1
v_gene: TRBV29-1

CDR3aa: ASSREGDRANEQF
abundance: once
j_gene: TRBJ2-1
v_gene: TRBV4-2

CDR3aa: ASSYDRGSNQPQH
abundance: once
j_gene: TRBJ1-5
v_gene: TRBV7-2

CDR3aa: ASSLGPLAGDYNEQF
abundance: -
j_gene: TRBJ2-1
v_gene: TRBV5-1

CDR3aa: ASSQDSYEQY
abundance: -
j_gene: TRBJ2-7
v_gene: TRBV4-2

CDR3aa: ASSLTQTVLANIQY
abundance: -
j_gene: TRBJ2-4
v_gene: TRBV7-2

CDR3aa: ASSQPTGFGGINEQF
abundance: -
j_gene: TRBJ2-1
v_gene: TRBV4-1

CDR3aa: ATLISGANVLT
abundance: -
j_gene: TRBJ2-6
v_gene: TRBV7-9

CDR3aa: ASSPPPDRLTYEQY
abundance: once
j_gene: TRBJ2-7
v_gene: TRBV2

CDR3aa: ASSLSRGADTEAF
abundance: -
j_gene: TRBJ1-1
v_gene: TRBV7-9

CDR3aa: ASSIVSGHRRSGNTIY
abundance: -
j_gene: TRBJ1-3
v_gene: TRBV19

CDR3aa: SGYLGTGVVNEQF
abundance: -
j_gene: TRBJ2-1
v_gene: TRBV29-1

CDR3aa: ASSLGLALGQETQY
abundance: -
j_gene: TRBJ2-5
v_gene: TRBV27

CDR3aa: ATRGGTEAF
abundance: -
j_gene: TRBJ1-1
v_gene: TRBV27

CDR3aa: ASSPFDSGNEQF
abundance: -
j_gene: TRBJ2-1
v_gene: TRBV7-9

CDR3aa: ASRGVSGQGYEQY
abundance: -
j_gene: TRBJ2-7
v_gene: TRBV28

CDR3aa: ASSHRDRAIEKLF
abundance: -
j_gene: TRBJ1-4
v_gene: TRBV7-9

CDR3aa: AWSVQNIQY
abundance: -
j_gene: TRBJ2-4
v_gene: TRBV30

CDR3aa: ASSQKHRATNEKLF
abundance: -
j_gene: TRBJ1-4
v_gene: TRBV25-1

CDR3aa: ASSHPRARTDTQY
abundance: -
j_gene: TRBJ2-3
v_gene: TRBV23-1

CDR3aa: ASSLGPWTSGVQY
abundance: once
j_gene: TRBJ2-3
v_gene: TRBV7-2

CDR3aa: ASSSGGGDEQF
abundance: -
j_gene: TRBJ2-1
v_gene: TRBV9

CDR3aa: ASSSGTGHQETQY
abundance: -
j_gene: TRBJ2-5
v_gene: TRBV19

CDR3aa: ASSLAGTSGQETQY
abundance: few
j_gene: TRBJ2-5
v_gene: TRBV5-5

CDR3aa: ASSQPPGQGANNSPLH
abundance: -
j_gene: TRBJ1-6
v_gene: TRBV28

CDR3aa: ASRLDRSQETQY
abundance: -
j_gene: TRBJ2-5
v_gene: TRBV19

CDR3aa: ASSSSPLGQGVSYEQY
abundance: -
j_gene: TRBJ2-7
v_gene: TRBV27

CDR3aa: VRSFGTSYEQY
abundance: -
j_gene: TRBJ2-7
v_gene: TRBV7-5

CDR3aa: ASSWSGGGGDTQY
abundance: -
j_gene: TRBJ2-3
v_gene: TRBV2

CDR3aa: ASSLVLGHTEAF
abundance: once
j_gene: TRBJ1-1
v_gene: TRBV7-8

CDR3aa: ASSIGLAGETDTQY
abundance: -
j_gene: TRBJ2-3
v_gene: TRBV19

CDR3aa: ATSRPRDSGNTIY
abundance: -
j_gene: TRBJ1-3
v_gene: TRBV15

CDR3aa: ASSNPTGSGETQY
abundance: -
j_gene: TRBJ2-5
v_gene: TRBV5-1

CDR3aa: ASSLAQGGQPQH
abundance: -
j_gene: TRBJ1-5
v_gene: TRBV5-1

CDR3aa: ASRFLGDRVYEQY
abundance: -
j_gene: TRBJ2-7
v_gene: TRBV6-1

CDR3aa: ASSQVTAEADTQY
abundance: -
j_gene: TRBJ2-3
v_gene: TRBV5-1

CDR3aa: ASDRTGGNNQPQH
abundance: -
j_gene: TRBJ1-5
v_gene: TRBV6-6

CDR3aa: ASRPAPGVHEQY
abundance: -
j_gene: -
v_gene: TRBV6-5

CDR3aa: ASSSNRDYNNEQF
abundance: once
j_gene: TRBJ2-1
v_gene: TRBV7-2

CDR3aa: AISDFGRGRVRNEQF
abundance: -
j_gene: TRBJ2-1
v_gene: TRBV10-3

CDR3aa: ASSQNRAWETQY
abundance: -
j_gene: TRBJ2-5
v_gene: TRBV11-2